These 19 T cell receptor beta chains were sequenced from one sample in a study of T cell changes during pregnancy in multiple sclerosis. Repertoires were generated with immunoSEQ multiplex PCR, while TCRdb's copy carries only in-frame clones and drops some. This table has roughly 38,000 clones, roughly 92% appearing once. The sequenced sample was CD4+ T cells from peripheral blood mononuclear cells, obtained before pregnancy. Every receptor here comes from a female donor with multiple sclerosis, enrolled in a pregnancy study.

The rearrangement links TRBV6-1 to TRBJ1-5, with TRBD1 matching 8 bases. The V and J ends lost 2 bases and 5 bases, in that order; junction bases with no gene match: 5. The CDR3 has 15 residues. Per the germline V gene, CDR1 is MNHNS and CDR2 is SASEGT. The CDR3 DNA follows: TGTGCCAGCAGTGAATCCCGACAGGGGTATCAGCCCCAGCATTTT. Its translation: CASSESRQGYQPQHF.

The CDR3 coding sequence is TGTGCCAGCTCACCCCAGACAGCAGGCCGAGGAAACACCATATATTTT. It codes for CASSPQTAGRGNTIYF. The chain uses TRBV18 and TRBJ1-3, with D perhaps TRBD1 (5 bases). In germline, CDR1 is KGHSH, CDR2 LQKENI. V gave up 3 bases and J gave up 4 bases, with 16 bases separating them. The CDR3 loop spans 16 amino acids. Full variable domain (remainder filled in from reference TRBV18 and TRBJ1-3): NAGVMQNPRHLVRRRGQEARLRCSPMKGHSHVYWYRQLPEEGLKFMVYLQKENIIDESGMPKERFSAEFPKEGPSILRIQQVVRGDSAAYFCASSPQTAGRGNTIYFGEGSWLTVV.

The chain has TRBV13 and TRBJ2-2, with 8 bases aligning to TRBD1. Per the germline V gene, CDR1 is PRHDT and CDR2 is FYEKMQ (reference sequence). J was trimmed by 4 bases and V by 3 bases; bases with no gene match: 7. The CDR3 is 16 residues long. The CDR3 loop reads CASSFLGQGSTGELFF. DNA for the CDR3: TGTGCCAGCAGCTTCCTAGGACAGGGCTCCACCGGGGAGCTGTTTTTT.

The CDR3 bases are TGTGCCAGCAGTCAACGGGACAGGGTGGCTGGGGCCAACGTCCTGACTTTC. This codes for CASSQRDRVAGANVLTF. The rearrangement uses TRBV27 and TRBJ2-6; 9 bases line up with TRBD1. Germline V gene sequence: CDR1 MNHEY, CDR2 SMNVEV (reference sequence). The CDR3 runs to 17 residues. The ends lost 5 bases at V and 2 bases at J; junction bases unmatched: 7.

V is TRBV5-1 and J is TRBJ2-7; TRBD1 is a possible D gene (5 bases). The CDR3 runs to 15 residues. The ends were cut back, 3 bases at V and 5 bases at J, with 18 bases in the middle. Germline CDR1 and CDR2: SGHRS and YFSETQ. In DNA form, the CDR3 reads TGCGCCAGCAGCTCCGGGTATACAGGTCAGGACGAGCAGTACTTC. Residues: CASSSGYTGQDEQYF.

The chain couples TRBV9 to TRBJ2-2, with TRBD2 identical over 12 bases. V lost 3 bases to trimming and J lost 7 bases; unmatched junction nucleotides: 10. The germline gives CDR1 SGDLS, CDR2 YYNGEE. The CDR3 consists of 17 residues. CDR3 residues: CASSASSGRASVGELFF. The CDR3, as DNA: TGTGCCAGCAGCGCCTCTAGCGGGAGGGCCTCGGTCGGGGAGCTGTTTTTT.

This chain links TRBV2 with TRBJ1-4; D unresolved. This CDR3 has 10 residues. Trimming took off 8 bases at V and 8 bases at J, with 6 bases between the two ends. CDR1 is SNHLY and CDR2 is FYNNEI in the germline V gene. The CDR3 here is CASWAEKLFF. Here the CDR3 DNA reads TGTGCCAGCTGGGCCGAAAAACTGTTTTTT.

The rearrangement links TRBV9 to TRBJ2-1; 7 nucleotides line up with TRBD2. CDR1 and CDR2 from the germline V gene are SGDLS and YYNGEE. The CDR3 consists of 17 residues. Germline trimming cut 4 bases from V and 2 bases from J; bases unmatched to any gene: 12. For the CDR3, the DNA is TGTGCCAGCAGCTCGCGACTAGCACCCAAGCCCTACAATGAGCAGTTCTTC. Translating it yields CASSSRLAPKPYNEQFF.

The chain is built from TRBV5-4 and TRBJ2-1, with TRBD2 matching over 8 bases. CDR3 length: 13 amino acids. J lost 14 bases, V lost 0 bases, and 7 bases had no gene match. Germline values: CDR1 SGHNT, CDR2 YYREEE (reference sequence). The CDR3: CASSLAGGGREFF. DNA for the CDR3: TGTGCCAGCAGCTTGGCGGGGGGGGGCAGGGAGTTCTTC.

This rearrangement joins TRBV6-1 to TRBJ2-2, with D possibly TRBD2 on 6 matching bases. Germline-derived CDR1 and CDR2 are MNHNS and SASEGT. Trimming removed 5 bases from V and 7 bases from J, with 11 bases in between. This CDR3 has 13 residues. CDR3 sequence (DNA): TGTGCCAGCAGTACTTTCGGGGGCGGGGAGCTGTTTTTT. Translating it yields CASSTFGGGELFF.

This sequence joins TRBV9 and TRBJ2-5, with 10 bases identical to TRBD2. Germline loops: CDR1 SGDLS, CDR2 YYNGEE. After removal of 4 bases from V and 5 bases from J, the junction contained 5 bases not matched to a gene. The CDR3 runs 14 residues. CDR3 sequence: CASSQREGWETQYF. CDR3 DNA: TGTGCCAGCAGCCAGCGGGAGGGATGGGAGACCCAGTACTTC.

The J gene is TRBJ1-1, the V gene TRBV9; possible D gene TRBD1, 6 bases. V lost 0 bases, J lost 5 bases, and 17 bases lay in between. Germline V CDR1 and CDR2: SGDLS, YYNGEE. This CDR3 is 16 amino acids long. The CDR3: CASSVGLPGAGTEAFF. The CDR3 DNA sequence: TGTGCCAGCAGCGTAGGTCTCCCAGGGGCAGGGACTGAAGCTTTCTTT.

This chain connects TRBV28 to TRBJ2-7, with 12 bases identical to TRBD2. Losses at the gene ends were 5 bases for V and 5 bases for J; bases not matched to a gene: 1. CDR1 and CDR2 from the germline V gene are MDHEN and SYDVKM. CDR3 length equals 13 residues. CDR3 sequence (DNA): TGTGCCAGCAGTCCTAGCGGGAGGGACGAGCAGTACTTC. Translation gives CASSPSGRDEQYF.

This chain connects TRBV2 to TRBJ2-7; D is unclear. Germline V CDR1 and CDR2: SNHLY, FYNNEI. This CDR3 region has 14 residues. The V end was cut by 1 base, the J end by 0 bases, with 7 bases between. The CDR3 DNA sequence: TGTGCCAGCAGTGAAGTGGCAGTCTCCTACGAGCAGTACTTC. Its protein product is CASSEVAVSYEQYF.

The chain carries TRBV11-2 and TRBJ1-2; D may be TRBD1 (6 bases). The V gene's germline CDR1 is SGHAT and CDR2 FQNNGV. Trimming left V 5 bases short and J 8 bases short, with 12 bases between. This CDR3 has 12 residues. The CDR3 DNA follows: TGTGCCAGCAGCACGGACAGATTGGGCTACACCTTC. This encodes CASSTDRLGYTF. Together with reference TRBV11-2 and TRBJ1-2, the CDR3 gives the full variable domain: EAGVAQSPRYKIIEKRQSVAFWCNPISGHATLYWYQQILGQGPKLLIQFQNNGVVDDSQLPKDRFSAERLKGVDSTLKIQPAKLEDSAVYLCASSTDRLGYTFGSGTRLTVV.

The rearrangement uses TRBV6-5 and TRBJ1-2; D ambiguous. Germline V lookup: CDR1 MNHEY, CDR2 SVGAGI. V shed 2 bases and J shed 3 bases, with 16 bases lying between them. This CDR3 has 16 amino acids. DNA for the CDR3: TGTGCCAGCAGTTACGCGCCGTCAATTACCCACTATGGCTACACCTTC. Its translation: CASSYAPSITHYGYTF.

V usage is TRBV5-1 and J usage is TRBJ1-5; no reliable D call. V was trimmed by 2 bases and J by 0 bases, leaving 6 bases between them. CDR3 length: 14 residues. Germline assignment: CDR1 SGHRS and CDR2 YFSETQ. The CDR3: CASSLVSSNQPQHF. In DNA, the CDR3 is TGCGCCAGCAGCTTAGTGAGTAGCAATCAGCCCCAGCATTTT.

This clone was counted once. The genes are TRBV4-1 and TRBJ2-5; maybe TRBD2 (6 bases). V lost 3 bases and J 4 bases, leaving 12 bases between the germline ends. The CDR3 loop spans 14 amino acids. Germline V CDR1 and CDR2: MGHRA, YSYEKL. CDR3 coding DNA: TGCGCCAGCAGCCACCCGGAAGCGGGAGAGACCCAGTACTTC. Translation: CASSHPEAGETQYF.

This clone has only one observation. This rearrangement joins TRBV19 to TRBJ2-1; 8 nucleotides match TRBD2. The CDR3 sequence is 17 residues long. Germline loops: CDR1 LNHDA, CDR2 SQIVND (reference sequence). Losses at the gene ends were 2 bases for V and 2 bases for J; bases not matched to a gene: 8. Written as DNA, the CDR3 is TGTGCCAGTAGTATAACTAGCGGCCCGAGGGCCTACAATGAGCAGTTCTTC. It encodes CASSITSGPRAYNEQFF.